The present entry profiles one TCR beta chain with its context. The data were obtained in a study of blood T cell repertoires in COVID-19. Looking at the study overall: Spain, Italy and the United States supplied samples that represented acute and convalescent COVID-19.

Germline V gives CDR1 SGHDT, CDR2 YYEEEE. This CDR3 has 17 residues. Trimming removed 0 bases from V and 0 bases from J; junction bases left unmatched: 7. During active infection, Seattle patients enrolled and were then monitored through disease. This table comes from immunoSEQ multiplex PCR, and its TCRdb copy is limited to in-frame clones, with some not included. The sample shows over 50,000 clones, just under 75% of them seen only once. Sequencing used peripheral blood. The receptor comes from a woman in her 70s with COVID-19, enrolled during active disease. The chain uses TRBV5-6 and TRBJ2-3; 7 bases are shared with TRBD2. DNA of the CDR3: TGTGCCAGCAGCTTGGCTTGGGTGCGGGGGAGCACAGATACGCAGTATTTT. Amino acids: CASSLAWVRGSTDTQYF.